The clone carrying this T cell receptor (beta chain) was counted ten times or more. This sample was taken from a study of T-cell reconstitution after alpha-beta-depleted transplantation in children. The CDR3 is 15 residues long. The V end was cut by 5 bases, the J end by 0 bases, with 11 bases between. It was with unique molecular identifiers that the TCRbeta library was prepared. TCRdb redid the calling of the PCR reads with MiXCR, one entry per CDR3 protein. The table records 240,000 or so distinct CDR3 sequences, roughly 8.2% of them present only once. V is TRBV12-3 or TRBV12-4 and J is TRBJ2-1, with no clear D. The source is a male patient between 5 and 17 years old who had a stem cell transplant for acute lymphoblastic leukemia, so the T cells may come from the graft donor. This specimen was PBMCs, mostly from graft donor cells, taken 180 days after TCRalphabeta/CD19-depleted stem cell transplant. CDR3 nucleotides: TGTGCCAGCAGTCCTAGACTTAGCTCCTACAATGAGCAGTTCTTC. Translating it yields CASSPRLSSYNEQFF.